This T cell receptor beta chain originates from a study of Ad26.COV2.S vaccination and SARS-CoV-2 variants. Study-wide results and caveats: Marked by substantial breadth, spike-specific CD8+ and CD4+ T cell responses were reportedly seen after vaccination. TCR breadth and depth estimates may have understated total T cell responses.

As for this clone: Its antigen is unknown.

Trimming pared 1 base from V and 8 bases from J, leaving 13 bases between. The CDR3 contains 15 residues. Germline V gene data show CDR1 as SGHRS and CDR2 as YFSETQ. Clones were sequenced by immunoSEQ multiplex PCR, and TCRdb holds only the in-frame ones, with some missing. The sample contains approximately 340,000 clones, 92% of which appear only once. The receptor's source is a human donor who had recovered from COVID-19. J is TRBJ1-6 and V is TRBV5-1; maybe TRBD1 (5 bases). Sequencing was performed on peripheral blood, taken after recovery from COVID-19. The DNA for the CDR3 is TGCGCCAGCAGCTTGTTTAGCCAGGGTGATTCACCCCTCCACTTT. It is translated as CASSLFSQGDSPLHF.